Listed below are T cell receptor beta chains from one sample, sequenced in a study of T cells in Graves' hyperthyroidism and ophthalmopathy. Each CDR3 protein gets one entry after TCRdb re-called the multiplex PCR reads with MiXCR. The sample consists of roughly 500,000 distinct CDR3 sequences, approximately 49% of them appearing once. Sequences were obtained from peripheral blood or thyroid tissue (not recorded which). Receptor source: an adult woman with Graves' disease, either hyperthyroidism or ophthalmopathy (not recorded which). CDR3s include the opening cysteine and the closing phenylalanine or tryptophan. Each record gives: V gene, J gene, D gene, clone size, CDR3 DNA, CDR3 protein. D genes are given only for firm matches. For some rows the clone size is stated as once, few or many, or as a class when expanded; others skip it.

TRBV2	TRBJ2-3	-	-	TGTGCCAGCGGGGAGCGGAGAGATACGCAGTATTTT	CASGERRDTQYF
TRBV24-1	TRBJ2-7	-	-	TGTGCCACCAGTGACCCCACAGGGGGGGGATACGAGCAGTACTTC	CATSDPTGGGYEQYF
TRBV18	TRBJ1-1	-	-	TGTGCCAGCTCACCACCACAGGTCTGGGACACTGAAGCTTTCTTT	CASSPPQVWDTEAFF
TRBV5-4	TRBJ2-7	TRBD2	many	TGTGCCAGCAGCGCGACACCTGGGACTAGCGGGAGTAGGTACTTC	CASSATPGTSGSRYF
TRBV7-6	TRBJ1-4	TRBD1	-	TGTGCCAGCAGCTCACGGGGACAGACTAATGAAAAACTGCTTTTT	CASSSRGQTNEKLLF
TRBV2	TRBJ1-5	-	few	TGTGCCAGCAGTGAATTTCGAACAGCAAGCCAGCCCCAGCATTTT	CASSEFRTASQPQHF
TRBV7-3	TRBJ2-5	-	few	TGTGCCAGCAGCTTAGGGCAGGGGTGGAGAGAGACCCAGTACTTC	CASSLGQGWRETQYF
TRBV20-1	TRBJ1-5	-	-	TGCAGTGCTAGCCGGGCCTCCTTGTCACATAGCAATCAGCCCCAGCATTTT	CSASRASLSHSNQPQHF
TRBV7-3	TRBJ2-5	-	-	TGTGCCAGCAGCTTAGGAGGGTTGGCTTCACCCCAGTACTTC	CASSLGGLASPQYF
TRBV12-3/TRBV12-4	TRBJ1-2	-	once	TGTGCCAGCAGTTCCGGCAGGGACCATGTGGGAGGCTACACCTTC	CASSSGRDHVGGYTF
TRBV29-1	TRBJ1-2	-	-	TGCAGCGTTCGGACATCTATCTATGGCTACACCTTC	CSVRTSIYGYTF
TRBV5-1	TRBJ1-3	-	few	TGCGCCAGCAGCAAAGGAGCCGGAAACACCATATATTTT	CASSKGAGNTIYF
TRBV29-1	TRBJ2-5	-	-	TGCAGCGTTGAAGATCGGGGTCAGCCCCAGTACTTC	CSVEDRGQPQYF
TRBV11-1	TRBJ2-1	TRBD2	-	TGTGCCAGCAGCTCCTACGGGACTAGCGGGAGGGCCATCAATGAGCAGTTCTTC	CASSSYGTSGRAINEQFF
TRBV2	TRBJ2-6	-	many	TGTGCCAGCAAGGGTAGCTCTGGGGCCAACGTCCTGACTTTC	CASKGSSGANVLTF
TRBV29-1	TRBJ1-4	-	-	TGCAGCGTGGTGGGTGGAGTTAGCCGCGAAAAACTGTTTTTT	CSVVGGVSREKLFF
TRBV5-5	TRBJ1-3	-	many	TGTGCCAGCAGCCGGATGGACAGCTCTGGAAACACCATATATTTT	CASSRMDSSGNTIYF
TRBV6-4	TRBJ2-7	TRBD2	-	TGTGCCAGCAGTGCTCCCGGGACTAGTCACGAGCAGTACTTC	CASSAPGTSHEQYF
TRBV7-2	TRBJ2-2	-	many	TGTGCCAGCAGCTTAGGGAGAGGGGCGAACACCGGGGAGCTGTTTTTT	CASSLGRGANTGELFF
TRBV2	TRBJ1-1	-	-	TGTGCCAGCACAGGGGCTTTCTTT	CASTGAFF
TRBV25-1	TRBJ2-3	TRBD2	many	TGTGCCAGCACAGCGGGGGATACGCAGTATTTT	CASTAGDTQYF
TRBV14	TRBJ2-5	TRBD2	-	TGTGCCAGCGCCGCGGGGGAAATACAGACCCAGTACTTC	CASAAGEIQTQYF
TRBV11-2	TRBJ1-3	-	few	TGTGCCAGCAGCTTAGGCGCGGGGTCCTTGTACACCATATATTTT	CASSLGAGSLYTIYF
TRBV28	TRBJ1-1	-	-	TGTGCCAGCAGTTTTAGGCCCGGAGGGACTGAAGCTTTCTTT	CASSFRPGGTEAFF
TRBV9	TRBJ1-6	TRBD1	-	TGTGCCAGCAGCGGAGGACAGGGAGAGAATTCACCCCTCCACTTT	CASSGGQGENSPLHF
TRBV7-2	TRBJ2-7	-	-	TGTGCCAGCAGCTTAGCGGGACATCGTTGGGAGCAGTACTTC	CASSLAGHRWEQYF
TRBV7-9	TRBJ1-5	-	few	TGTGCCAGCAGCTTAAAGGCAGGAGAGCCCCAGCATTTT	CASSLKAGEPQHF
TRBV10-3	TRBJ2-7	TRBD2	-	TGTGCCATCAGTGAGAGGGCGGGAGAGGTCTACGAGCAGTACTTC	CAISERAGEVYEQYF
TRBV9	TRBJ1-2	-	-	TGTGCCAGCAGCGTAGGAGGTTCTCGGTCCCACTATGGCTACACCTTC	CASSVGGSRSHYGYTF
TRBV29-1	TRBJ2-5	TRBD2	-	TGCAGCGCCCGGGGACTAGCGGGAGCGGTAGAGACCCAGTACTTC	CSARGLAGAVETQYF
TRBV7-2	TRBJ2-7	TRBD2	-	TGTGCTCACCATACTAGCGGAACTACCTACGAGCAGTACTTC	CAHHTSGTTYEQYF
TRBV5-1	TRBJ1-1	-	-	TGCGCCAGCAGTACTTCCAGGGTTGATACTGAAGCTTTCTTT	CASSTSRVDTEAFF
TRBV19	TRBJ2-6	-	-	TGTGCCAGTAGTGTTCTCCTGACTTTC	CASSVLLTF
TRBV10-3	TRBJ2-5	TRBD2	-	TGTGCCGTCAGTGAGTTACTAGCGGGAGGGGGGACCCAGTACTTC	CAVSELLAGGGTQYF
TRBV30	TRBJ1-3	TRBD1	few	TGTGCCTATAGACAGGGGACTGGAAACACCATATATTTT	CAYRQGTGNTIYF
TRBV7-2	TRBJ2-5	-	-	TGTGCCAGCAGCTTGGATACCGGAGGGGGAGAGACCCAGTACTTC	CASSLDTGGGETQYF
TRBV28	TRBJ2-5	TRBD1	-	TGTGCCAGCAGTTCCTACGGGACAGATGAAGAGACCCAGTACTTC	CASSSYGTDEETQYF
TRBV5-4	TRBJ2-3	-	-	TGTGCCAGCAGCAACGCCATGGGGGGCCCTAGCACAGATACGCAGTATTTT	CASSNAMGGPSTDTQYF
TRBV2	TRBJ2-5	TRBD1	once	TGTGCCTGCAGTGCCGGACAGGGTACGAAGACCCAGTACTTC	CACSAGQGTKTQYF
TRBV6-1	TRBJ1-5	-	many	TGTGCCAGCAGTCCCAGGACTTCGAGCAATCAGCCCCAGCATTTT	CASSPRTSSNQPQHF
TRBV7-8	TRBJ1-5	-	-	TGTGCCAGCAGCTTAGAATGGGGGCGCGATCAGCCCCAGCATTTT	CASSLEWGRDQPQHF
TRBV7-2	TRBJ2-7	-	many	TGTGCCAGCAGCGTTCAGACAAACCCTTACGAGCAGTACTTC	CASSVQTNPYEQYF
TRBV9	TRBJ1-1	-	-	TGTGCCAGCAGCGTAGGGGCTGGTGAAGCTTTCTTT	CASSVGAGEAFF
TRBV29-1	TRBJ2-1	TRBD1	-	TGCAGCACTCGACAGGGAACTGAGCAGTTCTTC	CSTRQGTEQFF
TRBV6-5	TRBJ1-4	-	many	TGTGCCAGCAGTTACAGGGCCAGAAATGAAAAACTGTTTTTT	CASSYRARNEKLFF
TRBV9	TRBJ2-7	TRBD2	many	TGTGCCAGCAGCCCCCCTAGCGGGCCCCGGGTAAGGGAGCAGTACTTC	CASSPPSGPRVREQYF
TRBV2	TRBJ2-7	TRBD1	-	TGTGCCAGCAGTGTTGGGGACAGGAACTACGAGCAGTACTTC	CASSVGDRNYEQYF
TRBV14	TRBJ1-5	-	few	TGTGCCATCAGGTCCGGAATGAGGGCGGAACGCGCGGGGAGTCAGCCCCAGCATTTT	CAIRSGMRAERAGSQPQHF
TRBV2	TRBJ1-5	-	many	TGTGCCAGCAGTGAACAATACGGTCAGCCCCAGCATTTT	CASSEQYGQPQHF
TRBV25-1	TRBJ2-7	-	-	TGTGCCAGCAGTGAGAGAACCCCCTACGAGCAGTACTTC	CASSERTPYEQYF
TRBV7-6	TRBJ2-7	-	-	TGTGCCAGCAGCTTAGACGAGCAAAGGCGGCAGTACTTC	CASSLDEQRRQYF
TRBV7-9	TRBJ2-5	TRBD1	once	TGTGCCAGCACCCCTGAGGGGACAGGGCGGGAGACCCAGTACTTC	CASTPEGTGRETQYF
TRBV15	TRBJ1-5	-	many	TGTGCCACCAGCAGGGCCCACGGTCAGCCCCAGCATTTT	CATSRAHGQPQHF
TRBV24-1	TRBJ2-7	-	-	TGTGCCACCAGCAGCGGGACAGGCTACGAGCAGTACTTC	CATSSGTGYEQYF
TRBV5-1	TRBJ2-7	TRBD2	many	TGCGCCAGCAGCTTGGTAGCGGGAGGGCCCGGAGAGCAGTACTTC	CASSLVAGGPGEQYF